This T cell receptor beta chain was captured in a study of graft-versus-host responses after intestinal transplantation. Germline CDR1 and CDR2: LNHNV and YYDKDF (reference sequence). The CDR3 sequence is 16 residues long. V lost 1 base, J lost 4 bases, and 5 bases stayed unmatched. Study results and caveats: Patients with graft-donor T cell macrochimerism had high graft-versus-host to host-versus-graft clonal ratios in allografts. Ileal or blood samples showed some GvH clones first, and such clones were also found in recipient marrow. Association was observed between peak circulating GvH clone levels and early post-transplant HvG declines.

The data were produced by immunoSEQ multiplex PCR, yet TCRdb's version contains in-frame clones alone and is incomplete. The sample lists over 120,000 clones, around 90% occurring once. This clone was picked up one time. No antigen is known for it. This sample comprised unstimulated CD4+ T cells sorted from spleen or lymph node cells, obtained before intestinal transplant. The chain links TRBV15 to TRBJ2-1, with 9 bases aligning to TRBD1. The clonotype comes from a human donor who received an intestinal transplant. The CDR3 nucleotides read TGTGCCACCAGCAGAGCGTTTGGACAGGGGTACAATGAGCAGTTCTTC. Translating it yields CATSRAFGQGYNEQFF.